These 32 T cell receptor beta chains were all obtained from the same sample, sequenced in a study of PD-1 blockade in mismatch repair-deficient tumors. Sequencing used immunoSEQ multiplex PCR; TCRdb keeps in-frame clones, though not all of them. The sample includes some 70,000 clones, about 78% seen only once; the top ten take roughly 5.1%. Material: peripheral blood, obtained 2 weeks after starting pembrolizumab. The receptors originated from an adult with mismatch repair-deficient cancer.

This chain joins TRBV15 and TRBJ2-2; D ambiguous. CDR3 length: 12 residues. CDR1 LNHNV and CDR2 YYDKDF come from the germline V gene (reference sequence). Trimming removed 3 bases at V and 8 bases at J, with 7 bases between. CDR3 in amino acids: CATSRTRGELFF. CDR3 sequence (DNA): TGTGCCACCAGCAGGACCCGTGGGGAGCTGTTTTTT.

The chain joins TRBV11-3 to TRBJ1-3; D ambiguous. The germline V and J ends were trimmed by 5 bases and 11 bases, with 16 bases remaining between them. The CDR3 has 13 residues. Germline V gives CDR1 SGHNT, CDR2 YENEEA. In nucleotides, the CDR3 is TGTGCCAGCAGCCCCGTCAGCGATGGGGCCATATATTTT. Translating gives CASSPVSDGAIYF.

This chain joins TRBV7-3 and TRBJ2-2; 7 bases align to TRBD2. Trimming took 2 bases from V and 5 from J; bases not matched to a gene: 8. Germline V gene sequence: CDR1 SGHTA, CDR2 FQGTGA. The CDR3 spans 16 residues. CDR3 DNA sequence: TGTGCCAGCAGCTTATACCGGGAGGCGAGTACCGGGGAGCTGTTTTTT. This translates into CASSLYREASTGELFF.

This clone was seen a single time. The chain is built from TRBV28 and TRBJ1-2; D is unclear. Germline CDR1 MDHEN, CDR2 SYDVKM. This CDR3 contains 12 residues. V was trimmed by 6 bases and J by 8 bases, leaving 13 bases between them. The CDR3, as DNA: TGTGCCAGCAGGTCCGGAGGGTACGGCTACACCTTC. Protein sequence: CASRSGGYGYTF.

This clone was observed a few times. The gene calls are TRBV2 and TRBJ2-7; 11 bases align to TRBD2. Germline V lookup: CDR1 SNHLY, CDR2 FYNNEI. V shed 2 bases and J 5 bases; nucleotides not matched to a gene: 8. This CDR3 comprises 16 residues. The CDR3 DNA sequence: TGTGCCAGCAGTGAAAATCCTAGCGGGAGGTTAGACGAGCAGTACTTC. This gives the protein CASSENPSGRLDEQYF.

This clone was detected a few times. This chain connects TRBV2 to TRBJ1-2; maybe TRBD1 (5 bases). Germline CDR1 SNHLY, CDR2 FYNNEI. Trimming took 4 bases from V and 1 from J, leaving 10 bases between them. The CDR3 runs to 14 residues. In DNA, the CDR3 is TGTGCCAGCAGTGGGCAGGGTAGTAACTATGGCTACACCTTC. Amino acid sequence: CASSGQGSNYGYTF.

V usage is TRBV19 and J usage is TRBJ2-2; D uncertain. There are 15 residues in the CDR3. The germline V and J ends were trimmed by 8 bases and 0 bases, with 13 bases remaining between them. CDR1 and CDR2 (germline): LNHDA, SQIVND (reference sequence). CDR3 nucleotides: TGTGCCAGTCACCAGAGTATAACGAACACCGGGGAGCTGTTTTTT. It yields the protein CASHQSITNTGELFF.

The chain joins TRBV19 to TRBJ1-5, with D unresolved. The V end lost 5 bases, the J end lost 7 bases, and 12 bases lay between the germline ends. The CDR3 is 13 amino acids. In germline, CDR1 is LNHDA, CDR2 SQIVND (reference sequence). This chain's CDR3 is CASSGRWRQPQHF. In nucleotides, the CDR3 is TGTGCCAGTAGTGGCCGGTGGAGGCAGCCCCAGCATTTT.

The genes are TRBV5-1 and TRBJ2-7, with D tentatively TRBD2 (5 bases). The CDR3 contains 15 residues. V gave up 1 base and J gave up 6 bases, with 17 bases separating them. Per germline, CDR1 SGHRS and CDR2 YFSETQ. The CDR3 protein is CASSLQTGILFEQYF. CDR3 sequence (DNA): TGCGCCAGCAGCTTGCAGACCGGGATTCTATTCGAGCAGTACTTC.

A note on this clone: The sample has other DNA sequences that encode this CDR3 too. V gene TRBV2 combines with J gene TRBJ2-5; D assignment may be TRBD1 or TRBD2 (5 bases each). V was pared by 8 bases and J by 0 bases, with 7 bases between. Germline V CDR1 and CDR2: SNHLY, FYNNEI. The CDR3 extends over 12 amino acids. The CDR3 is CASRGDQETQYF. The CDR3, as DNA: TGTGCCAGCCGAGGGGACCAAGAGACCCAGTACTTC.

The genes are TRBV11-2 and TRBJ2-3; no clear D gene. CDR1 is SGHAT, CDR2 FQNNGV, per germline. There are 17 residues in the CDR3. V lost 5 bases and J 0 bases, leaving 18 bases between the germline ends. The CDR3 DNA reads as TGTGCCAGCAGCCGCCCCGGTTGGGGATCTAGCACAGATACGCAGTATTTT. It translates to CASSRPGWGSSTDTQYF.

The CDR3 reads CASSPGGSGNQPQHF. As DNA, the CDR3 is TGTGCCAGCAGTCCAGGGGGCTCGGGCAATCAGCCCCAGCATTTT. The chain joins TRBV6-5 to TRBJ1-5; 8 bases match TRBD1. Germline V gene sequence: CDR1 MNHEY, CDR2 SVGAGI. The CDR3 sequence is 15 residues long. The V gene end was trimmed by 5 bases and the J gene end by 2 bases; junction bases not matched to a gene: 5.

The CDR3 region has the DNA TGTGCCAGCAGCGTAACTAGCGGGAGAAGTCCTATCTACAATGAGCAGTTCTTC. This translates into CASSVTSGRSPIYNEQFF. This rearrangement joins TRBV9 to TRBJ2-1, with 11 bases identical to TRBD2. Looked up from germline, CDR1 is SGDLS and CDR2 is YYNGEE. The CDR3 has 18 residues. V lost 1 base to trimming and J lost 3 bases; unmatched junction nucleotides: 9.

DNA of the CDR3: TGTGCCAGCAGCTTAAGCCGCTCAGGGAGCTACGAGCAGTACTTC. Translating gives CASSLSRSGSYEQYF. The chain combines TRBV9 with TRBJ2-7; the D gene could be TRBD1 or TRBD2 (5 bases each). Trimming pared 4 bases from V and 3 bases from J, leaving 17 bases between. Germline CDR1 SGDLS, CDR2 YYNGEE. The CDR3 runs to 15 residues.

The J gene is TRBJ2-5, the V gene TRBV19, with 8 nucleotides matching TRBD2. The CDR3 is made up of 15 amino acids. V lost 5 bases, J lost 7 bases, and 12 bases stayed unmatched. Germline values: CDR1 LNHDA, CDR2 SQIVND (reference sequence). The CDR3 region is CASSDHQGGRLTQYF. CDR3 nucleotide sequence: TGTGCCAGTAGTGACCACCAGGGCGGGAGGTTGACCCAGTACTTC.

This clone was observed once. The V gene is TRBV5-4, the J gene TRBJ2-5; D may be TRBD1 or TRBD2 (6 bases each). The J call may be faulty, since TRBJ2-7 better matches the DNA end. CDR1 and CDR2 from the germline V gene are SGHNT and YYREEE (reference sequence). The CDR3 is 16 residues long. This CDR3 is CASSLGTAEGLDEQYF. CDR3 DNA sequence: TGTGCCAGCAGCTTGGGGACAGCGGAGGGGCTTGACGAGCAGTACTTC.

The chain combines TRBV5-1 with TRBJ1-2; TRBD1 matches at 10 bases. Germline lookup yields CDR1 SGHRS and CDR2 YFSETQ. The CDR3 spans 15 residues. The ends lost 0 bases at V and 6 bases at J; junction bases unmatched: 5. DNA of the CDR3: TGCGCCAGCAGCTTGGCCGACAGGGGGCGGAATGGCTACACCTTC. It translates to CASSLADRGRNGYTF.

The chain recombines TRBV27 with TRBJ1-2, with a possible D match to TRBD1 (5 bases). Germline V gene data show CDR1 as MNHEY and CDR2 as SMNVEV (reference sequence). Trimming took off 8 bases at V and 2 bases at J, with 9 bases between the two ends. This CDR3 region has 12 residues. As DNA, the CDR3 is TGTGCCAGCGCGAGACAGAACTATGGCTACACCTTC. Protein sequence: CASARQNYGYTF.

Only one count was recorded for this clone. The genes are TRBV27 and TRBJ2-6; tentatively, D is TRBD1 (5 bases). V dropped 5 bases and J dropped 3 bases, with 17 bases sitting between them. This CDR3 is built from 17 residues. CDR1 and CDR2 from the germline V gene are MNHEY and SMNVEV (reference sequence). The CDR3 region has the DNA TGTGCCAGCAGTCCTGGGGCAGGAACGAATGGGGCCAACGTCCTGACTTTC. It translates to CASSPGAGTNGANVLTF.

This chain uses TRBV5-1 with TRBJ1-1, with TRBD1 matching 7 bases. The CDR3 loop spans 15 amino acids. V was pared by 1 base and J by 4 bases, with 7 bases of the junction left unmatched. Per the germline V gene, CDR1 is SGHRS and CDR2 is YFSETQ. Here the CDR3 DNA reads TGCGCCAGCAGCTTGCAGACAGGGCGGTCCACTGAAGCTTTCTTT. Amino acids: CASSLQTGRSTEAFF.

This sequence joins TRBV6-5 and TRBJ2-3, with D uncertain. Germline V gives CDR1 MNHEY, CDR2 SVGAGI. The length of the CDR3 is 14 residues. The ends were cut back, 2 bases at V and 1 base at J, with 7 bases in the middle. The CDR3 nucleotides are TGTGCCAGCAGTTACGGGGTCGGCACAGATACGCAGTATTTT. Its protein is CASSYGVGTDTQYF.

This chain connects TRBV18 to TRBJ1-2; D ambiguous. Trimming removed 3 bases from V and 3 bases from J, with 8 bases in between. CDR3 size: 13 residues. Germline V gives CDR1 KGHSH, CDR2 LQKENI. The CDR3 DNA sequence: TGTGCCAGCTCACCGGGTTACGACTATGGCTACACCTTC. Translated: CASSPGYDYGYTF.

The chain has TRBV19 and TRBJ2-1, with 9 bases identical to TRBD1. Losses at the gene ends were 1 base for V and 11 bases for J; bases not matched to a gene: 6. In germline, CDR1 is LNHDA, CDR2 SQIVND (reference sequence). The CDR3 has 14 amino acids. In DNA, the CDR3 is TGTGCCAGTAGTATAGCCCCGGGACAGGGTAAGCAGTTCTTC. Amino acid sequence: CASSIAPGQGKQFF.

The chain joins TRBV30 to TRBJ1-1; D unclear. CDR1 is GTSNPN and CDR2 is SVGIG in the germline V gene (reference sequence). The germline V and J ends were trimmed by 5 bases and 3 bases, with 7 bases remaining between them. CDR3 length: 11 residues. CDR3 bases: TGTGCCTGGGCAGAATACACTGAAGCTTTCTTT. Translation gives CAWAEYTEAFF.

V and J are TRBV11-2 and TRBJ2-7, with D unclear. Germline V gene lookup returns CDR1 SGHAT and CDR2 FQNNGV. The CDR3 has 16 residues. Trimming pared 3 bases from V and 2 bases from J, leaving 17 bases between. The CDR3 here is CASSFGMGMTPYEQYF. CDR3 bases: TGTGCCAGCAGCTTCGGAATGGGTATGACTCCCTACGAGCAGTACTTC. Looking up the rest from reference TRBV11-2 and TRBJ2-7 gives the full variable domain: EAGVAQSPRYKIIEKRQSVAFWCNPISGHATLYWYQQILGQGPKLLIQFQNNGVVDDSQLPKDRFSAERLKGVDSTLKIQPAKLEDSAVYLCASSFGMGMTPYEQYFGPGTRLTVT.

The rearrangement joins TRBV25-1 to TRBJ2-1; 9 nucleotides agree with TRBD1. CDR1 and CDR2 (germline): MGHDK, SYGVNS. The CDR3 extends over 15 amino acids. V dropped 2 bases and J dropped 3; count of bases not matched to a gene: 2. CDR3 in amino acids: CASSETGQGYNEQFF. For the CDR3, the DNA is TGTGCCAGCAGTGAAACGGGACAGGGCTACAATGAGCAGTTCTTC.

The J gene is TRBJ1-1, the V gene TRBV30; TRBD1 aligns across 7 bases. Trimming took 2 bases from V and 9 from J; bases not matched to a gene: 12. Germline CDR1 GTSNPN, CDR2 SVGIG (reference sequence). The CDR3 has 14 residues. The CDR3 loop is CAWSLRGGSPQAFF. The CDR3 bases are TGTGCCTGGAGTCTCAGGGGGGGTAGTCCGCAAGCTTTCTTT.

The V call is TRBV10-3, the J call TRBJ2-3; 9 bases are shared with TRBD1. J was trimmed by 3 bases and V by 10 bases; bases with no gene match: 8. The V gene's germline CDR1 is ENHRY and CDR2 SYGVKD. The CDR3 consists of 14 residues. The CDR3 DNA reads TGTGCCACTCACAGGGGGCTGGGGACAGATACGCAGTATTTT. It specifies CATHRGLGTDTQYF.

This rearrangement joins TRBV30 to TRBJ2-1, with a possible D match to TRBD1 (8 bases). The ends were cut back, 0 bases at V and 9 bases at J, with 18 bases in the middle. Germline V gene lookup returns CDR1 GTSNPN and CDR2 SVGIG (reference sequence). CDR3 length: 15 amino acids. CDR3 nucleotide sequence: TGTGCCTGGAGTGTGCTACAGGGGGGGCAAGGTGAGCAGTTCTTC. This sequence encodes CAWSVLQGGQGEQFF.

J is TRBJ2-3 and V is TRBV5-1; TRBD2 matches 9 bases. This CDR3 comprises 15 residues. The junction had 6 bases not matched to a gene; V was cut back by 2 bases and J by 5 bases. The germline gives CDR1 SGHRS, CDR2 YFSETQ. The CDR3, as DNA: TGCGCCAGCAGCTTCCTAGCGGGACCCAAAGATACGCAGTATTTT. Protein sequence: CASSFLAGPKDTQYF. The whole variable domain, remainder taken from reference TRBV5-1 and TRBJ2-3, is KAGVTQTPRYLIKTRGQQVTLSCSPISGHRSVSWYQQTPGQGLQFLFEYFSETQRNKGNFPGRFSGRQFSNSRSEMNVSTLELGDSALYLCASSFLAGPKDTQYFGPGTRLTVL.

This clone was picked up many times. The chain recombines TRBV6-5 with TRBJ1-5; 7 bases are shared with TRBD1. The germline CDR1 and CDR2 sequences are MNHEY and SVGAGI. CDR3 length: 13 amino acids. V was clipped by 6 bases and J by 6 bases; unmatched bases: 5. The CDR3 spells CASSTDRAQPQHF. The CDR3 DNA reads TGTGCCAGCAGCACCGACAGGGCTCAGCCCCAGCATTTT.

The V call is TRBV19, the J call TRBJ2-7; TRBD1 or TRBD2 may be the D gene (5 bases each). This CDR3 is 14 amino acids long. V lost 3 bases and J lost 3, with 12 bases in between. Germline V gene lookup returns CDR1 LNHDA and CDR2 SQIVND (reference sequence). The chain's CDR3 is CASSIPGLSYEQYF. The CDR3 nucleotides read TGTGCCAGTAGTATCCCGGGGCTCAGCTACGAGCAGTACTTC.